These 2 T cell receptor beta chains share one sample of origin, sequenced in a study of blood T cells in healthy people across ages. A second PCR, run for roughly 7 to 11 cycles, used a sample-barcoded 5' primer plus a J-beta primer mix. TCRdb reanalysed the 5' RACE reads using MiXCR and keeps one entry per CDR3 protein. The profile covers approximately 730,000 distinct CDR3 sequences, with roughly two fifths appearing a single time and 20% to 25% taken by the ten largest. The sequencing input was blood. The receptors come from a woman aged 60 to 75 in good health.

This chain links TRBV30 with TRBJ2-3; tentative D call: TRBD2 (6 bases). V was clipped by 2 bases and J by 3 bases, with 15 bases between them. This CDR3 has 15 amino acids. Per the germline V gene, CDR1 is GTSNPN and CDR2 is SVGIG (reference sequence). DNA of the CDR3: TGTGCCTGGAGTACCGGGACTGGAACAACAGATACGCAGTATTTT. Encoded protein: CAWSTGTGTTDTQYF.

A few counts support this clonotype. The chain joins TRBV21-1 to TRBJ1-1. TRBV21-1 is listed as a pseudogene. CDR3 length: 11 residues. The CDR3 nucleotides are TGTGCCAGCAGGACGGGCACTGAAGCTTTCTTT. This sequence encodes CASRTGTEAFF.